Described below is a single T cell receptor beta chain sequence and its context. The data were taken from a study of control samples from healthy donors and cancer patients. Some clones are missing from TCRdb's copy, which holds only in-frame ones; the method was immunoSEQ multiplex PCR. This sample has 150,000 to 190,000 clones, with about 94% found just once. Sequenced input: blood. The receptor's source is a man over 45 in good health.

Here the CDR3 DNA reads TGTGCCACCAGTTCCGAGCTATTCAACACTGAAGCTTTCTTT. Protein product: CATSSELFNTEAFF. This chain links TRBV7-9 with TRBJ1-1; D not resolved. This CDR3 is 14 amino acids long. Trimming shortened V by 10 bases and J by 2 bases, and 17 bases separated the two germline ends. The germline CDR1 and CDR2 sequences are SEHNR and FQNEAQ (reference sequence).